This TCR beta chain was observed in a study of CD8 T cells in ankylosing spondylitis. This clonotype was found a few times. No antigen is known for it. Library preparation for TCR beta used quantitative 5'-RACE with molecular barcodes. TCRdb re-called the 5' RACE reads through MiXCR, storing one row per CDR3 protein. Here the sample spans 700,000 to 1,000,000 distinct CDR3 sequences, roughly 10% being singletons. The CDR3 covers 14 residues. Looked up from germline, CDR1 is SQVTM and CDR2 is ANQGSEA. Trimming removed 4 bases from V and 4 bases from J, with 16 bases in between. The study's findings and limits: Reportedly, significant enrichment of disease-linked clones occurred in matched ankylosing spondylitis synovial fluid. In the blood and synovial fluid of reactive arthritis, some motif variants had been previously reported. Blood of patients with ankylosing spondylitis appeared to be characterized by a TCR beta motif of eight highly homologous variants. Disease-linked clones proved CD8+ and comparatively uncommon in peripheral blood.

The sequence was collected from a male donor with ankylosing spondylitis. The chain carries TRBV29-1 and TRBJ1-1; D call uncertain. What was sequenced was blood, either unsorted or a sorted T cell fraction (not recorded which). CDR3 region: CSVVRAEWGTEAFF. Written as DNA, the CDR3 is TGCAGCGTTGTTCGGGCAGAATGGGGCACTGAAGCTTTCTTT. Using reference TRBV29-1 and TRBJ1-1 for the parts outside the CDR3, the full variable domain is SAVISQKPSRDICQRGTSLTIQCQVDSQVTMMFWYRQQPGQSLTLIATANQGSEATYESGFVIDKFPISRPNLTFSTLTVSNMSPEDSSIYLCSVVRAEWGTEAFFGQGTRLTVV.